Listed below are T cell receptor beta chains from one sample, sequenced in a study of blood T cell repertoires in COVID-19. Repertoires were generated with immunoSEQ multiplex PCR, while TCRdb's copy carries only in-frame clones and drops some. The sample shows 95,000 to 100,000 clones, under 90% of them seen only once. The specimen was peripheral blood. These receptors were taken from a human donor in a cohort sampled during active COVID-19. Each CDR3 is given with its conserved first and last residue. A D gene is named only where the DNA matches it firmly. Clone size appears in some rows only: once, few, many, or a class for an expanded clone.

cdr3_length: 15
v_call: TRBV5-1
clone_size: -
d_call: TRBD1
j_call: TRBJ2-7
cdr3_aa: CASSSLGQYSYEQYF
cdr3_nt: TGCGCCAGCAGCTCCCTGGGACAGTATTCCTACGAGCAGTACTTC

cdr3_length: 17
v_call: TRBV16
clone_size: -
d_call: TRBD2
j_call: TRBJ2-3
cdr3_aa: CASSQQTSGVITDTQYF
cdr3_nt: TGTGCCAGCAGCCAGCAGACTAGCGGGGTAATCACAGATACGCAGTATTTT

cdr3_length: 14
v_call: TRBV27
clone_size: -
d_call: TRBD1
j_call: TRBJ2-7
cdr3_aa: CASSAWDRVSEQYF
cdr3_nt: TGTGCCAGCAGTGCCTGGGACAGGGTGTCCGAGCAGTACTTC

cdr3_length: 14
v_call: TRBV27
clone_size: -
d_call: -
j_call: TRBJ1-6
cdr3_aa: CASSLTGRNSPLHF
cdr3_nt: TGTGCCAGCAGTTTAACGGGTCGGAATTCACCCCTCCACTTT

cdr3_length: 13
v_call: TRBV7-3
clone_size: once
d_call: -
j_call: TRBJ2-1
cdr3_aa: CASSLLPGNEQFF
cdr3_nt: TGTGCCAGCAGCCTTCTTCCCGGCAATGAGCAGTTCTTC

cdr3_length: 13
v_call: TRBV12-3/TRBV12-4
clone_size: -
d_call: TRBD1
j_call: TRBJ2-5
cdr3_aa: CASSLRGLETQYF
cdr3_nt: TGTGCCAGCAGTTTAAGGGGGCTAGAGACCCAGTACTTC

cdr3_length: 14
v_call: TRBV18
clone_size: few
d_call: -
j_call: TRBJ1-2
cdr3_aa: CASSPNGNDYGYTF
cdr3_nt: TGTGCCAGCTCACCCAACGGTAACGACTATGGCTACACCTTC

cdr3_length: 17
v_call: TRBV19
clone_size: few
d_call: TRBD2
j_call: TRBJ2-1
cdr3_aa: CASSIELAGGRADEQFF
cdr3_nt: TGTGCCAGTAGTATAGAGCTAGCGGGAGGTCGGGCGGATGAGCAGTTCTTC

cdr3_length: 12
v_call: TRBV12-3/TRBV12-4
clone_size: -
d_call: -
j_call: TRBJ1-4
cdr3_aa: CASSFNRGKLFF
cdr3_nt: TGTGCCAGCAGTTTCAACAGAGGGAAACTGTTTTTT

cdr3_length: 14
v_call: TRBV28
clone_size: -
d_call: TRBD1
j_call: TRBJ2-7
cdr3_aa: CASRGTGGPYEQYF
cdr3_nt: TGTGCCAGCAGGGGGACAGGGGGCCCCTACGAGCAGTACTTC

cdr3_length: 14
v_call: TRBV28
clone_size: -
d_call: TRBD2
j_call: TRBJ2-7
cdr3_aa: CASSFGTRPYEQYF
cdr3_nt: TGTGCCAGCAGTTTCGGGACTAGACCCTACGAGCAGTACTTC

cdr3_length: 16
v_call: TRBV29-1
clone_size: -
d_call: -
j_call: TRBJ2-1
cdr3_aa: CSVEEGTPNSYNEQFF
cdr3_nt: TGCAGCGTTGAAGAGGGGACTCCGAACTCCTACAATGAGCAGTTCTTC

cdr3_length: 19
v_call: TRBV4-2
clone_size: -
d_call: TRBD2
j_call: TRBJ2-1
cdr3_aa: CASSQPGAGALPDPDEQFF
cdr3_nt: TGTGCCAGCAGCCAACCAGGAGCGGGAGCTTTACCCGACCCGGATGAGCAGTTCTTC

cdr3_length: 19
v_call: TRBV19
clone_size: few
d_call: -
j_call: TRBJ2-6
cdr3_aa: CASSMARMVDGSGANVLTF
cdr3_nt: TGTGCCAGTAGTATGGCCAGGATGGTGGATGGCTCTGGGGCCAACGTCCTGACTTTC

cdr3_length: 13
v_call: TRBV7-3
clone_size: -
d_call: TRBD2
j_call: TRBJ2-5
cdr3_aa: CASSQSGGETQYF
cdr3_nt: TGTGCCAGCAGCCAGAGCGGGGGGGAGACCCAGTACTTC

cdr3_length: 13
v_call: TRBV28
clone_size: -
d_call: TRBD1
j_call: TRBJ1-5
cdr3_aa: CASRRDSYQPQHF
cdr3_nt: TGTGCCAGCAGGCGGGACAGTTATCAGCCCCAGCATTTT

cdr3_length: 13
v_call: TRBV28
clone_size: -
d_call: TRBD1
j_call: TRBJ2-2
cdr3_aa: CASQGAPTGELFF
cdr3_nt: TGTGCCAGCCAGGGGGCGCCCACCGGGGAGCTGTTTTTT

cdr3_length: 16
v_call: TRBV5-8
clone_size: -
d_call: -
j_call: TRBJ2-5
cdr3_aa: CASSRGSEDFQETQYF
cdr3_nt: TGTGCCAGCAGTCGGGGAAGCGAGGACTTCCAAGAGACCCAGTACTTC

cdr3_length: 15
v_call: TRBV5-1
clone_size: -
d_call: TRBD1
j_call: TRBJ1-2
cdr3_aa: CASSLTTGADYGYTF
cdr3_nt: TGCGCCAGCAGCTTGACGACAGGGGCCGACTATGGCTACACCTTC

cdr3_length: 17
v_call: TRBV15
clone_size: -
d_call: TRBD2
j_call: TRBJ2-6
cdr3_aa: CATSRLAGSSGANVLTF
cdr3_nt: TGTGCCACCAGCAGACTAGCGGGGTCCTCTGGGGCCAACGTCCTGACTTTC

cdr3_length: 13
v_call: TRBV7-9
clone_size: -
d_call: -
j_call: TRBJ2-5
cdr3_aa: CASSLVGGETQYF
cdr3_nt: TGTGCCAGCAGCTTAGTCGGGGGTGAGACCCAGTACTTC

cdr3_length: 12
v_call: TRBV7-9
clone_size: -
d_call: -
j_call: TRBJ2-7
cdr3_aa: CASSGLTYEQYF
cdr3_nt: TGTGCCAGCAGCGGGCTAACCTACGAGCAGTACTTC

cdr3_length: 14
v_call: TRBV6-6
clone_size: -
d_call: TRBD1
j_call: TRBJ2-7
cdr3_aa: CASSPIDRAYEQYF
cdr3_nt: TGTGCCAGCAGTCCCATAGACAGGGCCTACGAGCAGTACTTC

cdr3_length: 15
v_call: TRBV5-1
clone_size: few
d_call: TRBD1
j_call: TRBJ2-3
cdr3_aa: CASSLGTGGTDTQYF
cdr3_nt: TGCGCCAGCAGCTTGGGGACAGGGGGAACAGATACGCAGTATTTT

cdr3_length: 14
v_call: TRBV7-2
clone_size: -
d_call: TRBD1
j_call: TRBJ1-5
cdr3_aa: CASSLGTGNQPQHF
cdr3_nt: TGTGCCAGCAGCTTAGGGACAGGGAATCAGCCCCAGCATTTT

cdr3_length: 15
v_call: TRBV2
clone_size: -
d_call: -
j_call: TRBJ2-1
cdr3_aa: CASSVLGGLNNEQFF
cdr3_nt: TGTGCCAGCAGTGTTTTGGGGGGACTCAACAATGAGCAGTTCTTC

cdr3_length: 12
v_call: TRBV7-2
clone_size: -
d_call: -
j_call: TRBJ1-2
cdr3_aa: CASSLTGTEKTF
cdr3_nt: TGTGCCAGCAGCTTAACAGGGACCGAAAAAACCTTC

cdr3_length: 14
v_call: TRBV5-4
clone_size: once
d_call: -
j_call: TRBJ2-7
cdr3_aa: CASSLRSGSYEQYF
cdr3_nt: TGTGCCAGCAGCTTGCGGTCGGGGAGCTACGAGCAGTACTTC

cdr3_length: 14
v_call: TRBV7-2
clone_size: -
d_call: TRBD1
j_call: TRBJ1-4
cdr3_aa: CASSLTGGYEKLFF
cdr3_nt: TGTGCCAGCAGCCTGACAGGGGGCTATGAAAAACTGTTTTTT

cdr3_length: 15
v_call: TRBV6-2/TRBV6-3
clone_size: -
d_call: TRBD2
j_call: TRBJ2-5
cdr3_aa: CASSRERGAWETQYF
cdr3_nt: TGTGCCAGCAGTAGGGAGCGGGGGGCTTGGGAGACCCAGTACTTC

cdr3_length: 15
v_call: TRBV24-1
clone_size: -
d_call: -
j_call: TRBJ2-3
cdr3_aa: CATSARTGSTDTQYF
cdr3_nt: TGTGCCACCAGTGCCAGGACTGGGAGCACAGATACGCAGTATTTT

cdr3_length: 14
v_call: TRBV18
clone_size: once
d_call: -
j_call: TRBJ2-3
cdr3_aa: CASSQGAGTDTQYF
cdr3_nt: TGTGCCAGCTCACAAGGGGCCGGCACAGATACGCAGTATTTT

cdr3_length: 16
v_call: TRBV7-8
clone_size: -
d_call: -
j_call: TRBJ2-3
cdr3_aa: CASSLSAGGHTDTQYF
cdr3_nt: TGTGCCAGCAGCCTATCCGCCGGCGGACACACAGATACGCAGTATTTT

cdr3_length: 16
v_call: TRBV5-1
clone_size: few
d_call: -
j_call: TRBJ1-2
cdr3_aa: CASSFIGGSLNYGYTF
cdr3_nt: TGCGCCAGCAGCTTTATTGGGGGGAGTCTGAACTATGGCTACACCTTC

cdr3_length: 16
v_call: TRBV19
clone_size: -
d_call: TRBD1
j_call: TRBJ2-7
cdr3_aa: CASSIRGDRAVYEQYF
cdr3_nt: TGTGCCAGTAGTATTCGAGGGGACAGGGCTGTCTACGAGCAGTACTTC

cdr3_length: 15
v_call: TRBV28
clone_size: -
d_call: -
j_call: TRBJ1-5
cdr3_aa: CASGSNRNSNQPQHF
cdr3_nt: TGTGCCAGCGGTTCAAACAGGAATAGCAATCAGCCCCAGCATTTT

cdr3_length: 14
v_call: TRBV19
clone_size: -
d_call: -
j_call: TRBJ2-5
cdr3_aa: CASSIDDRPETQYF
cdr3_nt: TGTGCCAGTAGTATAGATGACAGGCCAGAGACCCAGTACTTC

cdr3_length: 13
v_call: TRBV11-2
clone_size: -
d_call: -
j_call: TRBJ1-2
cdr3_aa: CASSLGEVGGYTF
cdr3_nt: TGTGCCAGCAGCTTGGGGGAGGTCGGTGGCTACACCTTC

cdr3_length: 15
v_call: TRBV19
clone_size: -
d_call: -
j_call: TRBJ2-1
cdr3_aa: CASSPEGGGYNEQFF
cdr3_nt: TGTGCCAGTAGTCCTGAGGGGGGAGGGTACAATGAGCAGTTCTTC

cdr3_length: 17
v_call: TRBV28
clone_size: once
d_call: -
j_call: TRBJ2-3
cdr3_aa: CASSFRVPGQYTDTQYF
cdr3_nt: TGTGCCAGCAGTTTTAGGGTGCCCGGACAGTACACAGATACGCAGTATTTT

cdr3_length: 17
v_call: TRBV7-3
clone_size: once
d_call: TRBD1
j_call: TRBJ2-1
cdr3_aa: CASSFLRWDRGYNEQFF
cdr3_nt: TGTGCCAGCAGCTTTCTTCGCTGGGACAGGGGGTACAATGAGCAGTTCTTC

cdr3_length: 15
v_call: TRBV24-1
clone_size: -
d_call: -
j_call: TRBJ2-6
cdr3_aa: CATSVSNSGANVLTF
cdr3_nt: TGTGCCACCAGTGTAAGCAACTCTGGGGCCAACGTCCTGACTTTC

cdr3_length: 14
v_call: TRBV7-9
clone_size: -
d_call: -
j_call: TRBJ1-1
cdr3_aa: CASSLRQTSGGSFF
cdr3_nt: TGTGCCAGCAGCTTAAGGCAAACCTCGGGTGGGTCTTTCTTT

cdr3_length: 15
v_call: TRBV7-2
clone_size: -
d_call: -
j_call: TRBJ2-6
cdr3_aa: CASSHGESGANVLTF
cdr3_nt: TGTGCCAGCAGCCACGGAGAATCTGGGGCCAACGTCCTGACTTTC

cdr3_length: 14
v_call: TRBV29-1
clone_size: -
d_call: -
j_call: TRBJ2-5
cdr3_aa: CSAVPLWSEETQYF
cdr3_nt: TGCAGCGCTGTCCCCCTCTGGAGCGAAGAGACCCAGTACTTC

cdr3_length: 15
v_call: TRBV7-8
clone_size: -
d_call: TRBD1
j_call: TRBJ2-1
cdr3_aa: CASSRTGDVYNEQFF
cdr3_nt: TGTGCCAGCAGCCGGACAGGGGACGTTTACAATGAGCAGTTCTTC

cdr3_length: 15
v_call: TRBV3-1/TRBV3-2
clone_size: -
d_call: -
j_call: TRBJ1-1
cdr3_aa: CASSQVGGLNTEAFF
cdr3_nt: TGTGCCAGCAGCCAAGTTGGGGGCCTAAACACTGAAGCTTTCTTT

cdr3_length: 16
v_call: TRBV2
clone_size: -
d_call: -
j_call: TRBJ1-5
cdr3_aa: CASRSRPGNSNQPQHF
cdr3_nt: TGTGCCAGCAGGAGCCGGCCGGGGAATAGCAATCAGCCCCAGCATTTT

cdr3_length: 13
v_call: TRBV6-5
clone_size: -
d_call: -
j_call: TRBJ2-7
cdr3_aa: CASTPGSSYEQYF
cdr3_nt: TGTGCCAGCACTCCAGGGTCCTCCTACGAGCAGTACTTC

cdr3_length: 15
v_call: TRBV27
clone_size: -
d_call: -
j_call: TRBJ1-5
cdr3_aa: CASSYGSGSNQPQHF
cdr3_nt: TGTGCCAGCAGTTACGGGTCAGGGAGCAATCAGCCCCAGCATTTT

cdr3_length: 18
v_call: TRBV4-3
clone_size: many
d_call: TRBD2
j_call: TRBJ2-3
cdr3_aa: CASSQAPGGAGGTDTQYF
cdr3_nt: TGCGCCAGCAGCCAAGCCCCAGGGGGAGCGGGGGGGACAGATACGCAGTATTTT

cdr3_length: 16
v_call: TRBV7-8
clone_size: -
d_call: TRBD2
j_call: TRBJ2-7
cdr3_aa: CASSWGSTSGVPEQYF
cdr3_nt: TGTGCCAGCAGTTGGGGCAGTACTAGCGGGGTCCCTGAGCAGTACTTC

cdr3_length: 12
v_call: TRBV6-2/TRBV6-3
clone_size: -
d_call: -
j_call: TRBJ2-1
cdr3_aa: CASSFGQGGKFF
cdr3_nt: TGTGCCAGCAGTTTCGGACAGGGAGGGAAGTTCTTC

cdr3_length: 17
v_call: TRBV7-9
clone_size: -
d_call: TRBD2
j_call: TRBJ2-7
cdr3_aa: CASSLVRTSGSTYEQYF
cdr3_nt: TGTGCCAGCAGCTTAGTGAGGACTAGCGGGTCCACCTACGAGCAGTACTTC